This T cell receptor beta chain was captured by sequencing in a study of blood T cell repertoires in COVID-19. Whole-study context: The samples span acute and convalescent COVID-19 from the United States, Italy and Spain.

A few counts support this clone. Original handling: From reference gene primer amplification, estimates of nucleated cell counts were derived. Only in-frame clones appear in the TCRdb table, and some are missing; sequencing was by immunoSEQ multiplex PCR. The DNA gave D and trimming, while V, J and clone size come from that table. The repertoire holds about 140,000 clones, with 75% to 85% as singletons. The clonotype was recovered from a woman aged 80 or over with active or convalescent COVID-19. Sample: peripheral blood.

The CDR3 loop reads CASSIQKGPYELFF. The CDR3 DNA follows: TGTGCCAGTAGTATCCAGAAGGGGCCTTATGAGCTGTTTTTT. The genes are TRBV19 and TRBJ2-2; TRBD1 is a possible D gene (5 bases). In germline, CDR1 is LNHDA, CDR2 SQIVND (reference sequence). This CDR3 comprises 14 residues. Trimming removed 3 bases from V and 11 bases from J, with 16 bases in between.